A single sample gave rise to the 7 T cell receptor beta chains below, sequenced in a study of Tregs in tolerant kidney transplant recipients. Assay: immunoSEQ multiplex PCR; the TCRdb copy retains only in-frame clones and omits some. The repertoire holds 90,000 to 150,000 clones, with around 94% as singletons. Input material: CD4+ T cells from blood. The receptors were gathered from a human donor in good health.

The rearrangement uses TRBV6-1 and TRBJ1-2; no clear D gene. This CDR3 region has 13 residues. Germline loops: CDR1 MNHNS, CDR2 SASEGT. Trimming cost V 8 bases and J 7 bases, with 17 bases left between them. The CDR3, as DNA: TGTGCCAGCGCCCTCCCGGGCCCCTTTGGCTACACCTTC. It codes for CASALPGPFGYTF.

The J gene is TRBJ1-1, the V gene TRBV11-2; D gene unclear. The CDR3 sequence is 15 residues long. In germline, CDR1 is SGHAT, CDR2 FQNNGV. V was trimmed by 5 bases and J by 0 bases, leaving 13 bases between them. CDR3 protein: CASSPRIGMNTEAFF. The CDR3 coding sequence is TGTGCCAGCAGCCCGCGGATAGGGATGAACACTGAAGCTTTCTTT.

The J gene is TRBJ2-5, the V gene TRBV2; TRBD1 aligns across 10 bases. This CDR3 is built from 16 residues. V gave up 5 bases and J gave up 7 bases; unmatched junction bases: 13. CDR1 and CDR2 from the germline V gene are SNHLY and FYNNEI. CDR3 protein: CASSSYGDRGGGTQYF. CDR3 nucleotide sequence: TGTGCCAGCAGTTCCTACGGGGACAGGGGAGGAGGGACCCAGTACTTC.

V gene TRBV14 combines with J gene TRBJ2-6, with TRBD2 matching over 8 bases. Germline V gene data show CDR1 as SGHDN and CDR2 as FVKESK. The CDR3 has 19 residues. J was trimmed by 0 bases and V by 4 bases; bases with no gene match: 11. CDR3 region: CASSPHGSGGFSGANVLTF. The CDR3 nucleotides are TGTGCCAGCAGCCCCCATGGCAGCGGGGGATTCTCTGGGGCCAACGTCCTGACTTTC.

The chain is built from TRBV4-2 and TRBJ2-1; D possibly corresponds to TRBD1 (5 bases). The CDR3 loop spans 14 amino acids. Trimming removed 0 bases from V and 8 bases from J, with 11 bases in between. Germline CDR1 is LGHNA and CDR2 is YNFKEQ. CDR3: CASSQDSGFDEQFF. The DNA of the CDR3 is TGTGCCAGCAGCCAAGATTCAGGGTTCGATGAGCAGTTCTTC.

The genes are TRBV6-6 and TRBJ2-3; D unclear. Germline V CDR1 and CDR2: MNHNY, SVGAGI (reference sequence). The V and J ends lost 2 bases and 0 bases respectively, with 12 bases between them. CDR3 length equals 16 residues. CDR3 in DNA: TGTGCCAGCAGTTACCTTGGCAGCCTTAGCACAGATACGCAGTATTTT. Its protein product is CASSYLGSLSTDTQYF.

This sequence joins TRBV5-8 and TRBJ2-2; perhaps TRBD1 as D (7 bases). This CDR3 spans 17 amino acids. CDR1 and CDR2 (germline): SGHTS, YDEGEE. V was pared by 1 base and J by 2 bases, with 15 bases between. The CDR3 nucleotides are TGTGCCAGCAGCTTGAGAGGCGGGACAGACAACACCGGGGAGCTGTTTTTT. It codes for CASSLRGGTDNTGELFF.